This passage covers 5 T cell receptor beta chains from one sample sequenced in a study of regulatory T cells in long-lasting Graves disease. Building the TCR beta libraries relied on iRepertoire HTBI primers, and CDR3 regions underwent Arm-PCR. TCRdb re-derived calls from the multiplex PCR reads in MiXCR, one entry per CDR3 protein. The table has 200,000 to 250,000 distinct CDR3 sequences, 15% to 20% seen once. Time point: newly diagnosed GD, antithyroid drugs for less than 3 months. Preparation of the TCR library used RNA extracted from PBMCs. Sequencing was performed on peripheral blood mononuclear cells (PBMCs), taken at new diagnosis, from a patient treated with antithyroid drugs. Receptors were obtained from a female donor with Graves disease.

The J gene is TRBJ2-7, the V gene TRBV3-1; TRBD1 agrees at 8 bases. This CDR3 spans 14 amino acids. CDR1 is LGHDT and CDR2 is YNNKEL in the germline V gene (reference sequence). V was clipped by 2 bases and J by 7 bases; unmatched bases: 7. The DNA of the CDR3 is TGTGCCAGCAGCCAACGGACAGGGAGGAGTGAGCAGTACTTC. Its translation: CASSQRTGRSEQYF.

This clonotype was found many times. V gene TRBV12-3 or TRBV12-4 combines with J gene TRBJ1-3; 9 bases are a match to TRBD1. V trimming: 5 bases; J trimming: 0 bases; junction bases outside the gene matches: 8. The CDR3 loop spans 17 amino acids. This chain's CDR3 is CASSLRTGANSGNTIYF. In nucleotides, the CDR3 is TGTGCCAGCAGTCTGCGGACAGGGGCCAACTCTGGAAACACCATATATTTT.

At least ten counts were recorded for this clonotype. V is TRBV7-2 and J is TRBJ1-2; TRBD1 aligns across 9 bases. CDR1 SGHTA and CDR2 FQGNSA come from the germline V gene. The CDR3 spans 14 residues. The J segment lost 4 bases and the V segment lost 6 bases, leaving 6 bases of the junction unmatched. The CDR3 DNA sequence: TGTGCCAGCAGACCCGGGACAGGGATCTATGGCTACACCTTC. Translation: CASRPGTGIYGYTF.

The sample holds many counts of this clonotype. The chain combines TRBV30 with TRBJ1-6; D is unclear. V was trimmed by 3 bases and J by 7 bases, leaving 25 bases between them. The CDR3 spans 18 residues. Germline V gives CDR1 GTSNPN, CDR2 SVGIG (reference sequence). CDR3: CAWRPGSRGRSPNSPLHF. The CDR3 bases are TGTGCCTGGAGGCCTGGGTCGCGGGGTCGCTCCCCAAATTCACCCCTCCACTTT.

This clonotype was detected ten times or more. The V gene is TRBV19, the J gene TRBJ2-1; D gene unclear. This CDR3 has 13 amino acids. Germline CDR1 LNHDA, CDR2 SQIVND (reference sequence). V lost 5 bases to trimming and J lost 5 bases, with 10 bases between them. CDR3 sequence reads: CASSLSTNNEQFF. CDR3 in DNA: TGTGCCAGTAGTCTCTCTACAAACAATGAGCAGTTCTTC.